This paragraph reports one T cell receptor beta chain. V was trimmed by 8 bases and J by 2 bases, leaving 22 bases between them. The CDR3 loop spans 16 amino acids. The germline gives CDR1 MNHGY, CDR2 SAAAGT. Thyroid ultrasound, orbital computed tomography, clinical symptoms, and serum thyroxine and TRAb underpinned diagnoses. This sample is part of a study of T cells in Graves' hyperthyroidism and ophthalmopathy. Amplification of TCR beta CDR3 regions was performed using RNA transcripts as template. HTBI primers were the set used in a first-round RT-PCR of the TCR CDR3. TCRdb recomputed calls from the multiplex PCR reads with MiXCR, one row per CDR3 protein. The repertoire includes hundreds of thousands of distinct CDR3 sequences, approximately 20% of them detected once, and about 50% sits in the top ten.

The clonotype originates from a man aged 40-50 years with Graves' ophthalmopathy. Sample: blood. This chain links TRBV6-8 with TRBJ2-7, with D perhaps matching TRBD1 or TRBD2 (5 bases each). For the CDR3, the DNA is TGTGCCAGCCGGGGCCCACCAGGGCTGGCTGCCTACGAGCAGTACTTC. Translated: CASRGPPGLAAYEQYF.